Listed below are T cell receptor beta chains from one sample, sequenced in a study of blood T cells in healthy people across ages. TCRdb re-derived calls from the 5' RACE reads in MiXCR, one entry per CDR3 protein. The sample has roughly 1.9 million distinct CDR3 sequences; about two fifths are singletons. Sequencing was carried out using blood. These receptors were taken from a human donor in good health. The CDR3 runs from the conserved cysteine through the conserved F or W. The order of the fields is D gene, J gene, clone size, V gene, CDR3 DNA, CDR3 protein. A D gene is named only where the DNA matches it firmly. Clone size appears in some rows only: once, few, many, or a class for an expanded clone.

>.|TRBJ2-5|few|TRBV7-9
TGTGCCAGCAGCTCCCCCACAGGGTTTCTCCAAGAGACCCAGTACTTC
CASSSPTGFLQETQYF
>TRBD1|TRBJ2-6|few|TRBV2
TGTGCCAGCAGTGAAGCGCGGACAGGGTCTGGGGCCAACGTCCTGACTTTC
CASSEARTGSGANVLTF
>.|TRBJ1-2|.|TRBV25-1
TGTGCCAGCAGTGAACCCGGACAGCCTGGCTATGGCTACACCTTC
CASSEPGQPGYGYTF
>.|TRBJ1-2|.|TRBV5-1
TGCGCCAGCGCCTCCATAGGACGGTCGCATGGCTACACCTTC
CASASIGRSHGYTF
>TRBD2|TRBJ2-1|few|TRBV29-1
TGCTCAGCGGGACTAGCGAATAATGAGCAGTTCTTC
CSAGLANNEQFF
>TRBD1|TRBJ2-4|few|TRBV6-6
TGTGCCAGCAGTTACGAGGGACAGGGGGTATGGGAGCAGTACTTC
CASSYEGQGVWEQYF
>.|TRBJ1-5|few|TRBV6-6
TGTGCCAGCAGTGACATTGACAGGAGCAATCAGCCCCAGCATTTT
CASSDIDRSNQPQHF
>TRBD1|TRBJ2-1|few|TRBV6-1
TGTGCCAGCAAAAGGGGACAGGGGGGATTGTATGAGCAGTTCTTC
CASKRGQGGLYEQFF
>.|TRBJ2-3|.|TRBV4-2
TGCGCCAGCAGCCAAGAATGGCCTGGTGGCACAGATACGCAGTATTTT
CASSQEWPGGTDTQYF
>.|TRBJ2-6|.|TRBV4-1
TGCGCCAGCAGCCAAGATCCCGCAGGGTTTGGGGCCAACGTCCTGACTTTC
CASSQDPAGFGANVLTF
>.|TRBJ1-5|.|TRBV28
TGTGCCAGCAGACAGGGCCGAGGTTCCCTGTTCAATCAGCCCCAGCATTTT
CASRQGRGSLFNQPQHF
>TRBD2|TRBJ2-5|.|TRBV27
TGTGCCAGCAAGCCACTAGCGGAAATAGAGACCCAGTACTTC
CASKPLAEIETQYF
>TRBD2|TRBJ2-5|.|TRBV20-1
TGCAGTGCTAGGGACTGGGCGAGCGGGGGGCCCGAAACGACCCAGTACTTC
CSARDWASGGPETTQYF
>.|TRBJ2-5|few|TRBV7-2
TGTGCCAGCAGCGGGAGGACTAACCAAGAGACCCAGTACTTC
CASSGRTNQETQYF
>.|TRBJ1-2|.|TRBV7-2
TGTGCCAGCAGCACTCGGCAGAACTATGGCTACACCTTC
CASSTRQNYGYTF
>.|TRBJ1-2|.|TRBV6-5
TGTGCCAGCAGGATTGGGACCGGCGGCTACACCTTC
CASRIGTGGYTF
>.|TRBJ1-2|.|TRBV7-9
TGTGCCAGCAGCTTGGGGAGTATGGTCTATGGCTACACCTTC
CASSLGSMVYGYTF
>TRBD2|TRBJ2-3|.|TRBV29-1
TGCAGCGTTTCTAATTTTCCGGGGGGACCGACGCGGTATTTT
CSVSNFPGGPTRYF
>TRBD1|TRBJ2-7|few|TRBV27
TGTGCCAGCAGTTTAGGGACAGGGTTTATCGAGCAGTACTTC
CASSLGTGFIEQYF
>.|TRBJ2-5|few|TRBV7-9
TGTGCCAGCAGCCTGGTGGCAGCCCTAGGGGAGACCCAGTACTTC
CASSLVAALGETQYF
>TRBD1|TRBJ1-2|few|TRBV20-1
TGCAGTGCTCCCTCCAGGGGGCTGGGCTATGGCTACACCTTC
CSAPSRGLGYGYTF
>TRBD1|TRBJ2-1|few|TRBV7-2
TGTGCCAGCAGCATCGACAGGGATGAGCAGTTCTTC
CASSIDRDEQFF
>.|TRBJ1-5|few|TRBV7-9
TGTGCCAGCAGCTTAGAGGGGATGCGGCCCCAGCATTTT
CASSLEGMRPQHF
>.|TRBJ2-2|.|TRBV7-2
TGTGCCAGCAGCAAATGGCGGCTCGAGAACACCGGGGAGCTGTTTTTT
CASSKWRLENTGELFF
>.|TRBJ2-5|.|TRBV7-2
TGTGCCAGCACTAAAGAGTACCAAGAGACCCAGTACTTC
CASTKEYQETQYF
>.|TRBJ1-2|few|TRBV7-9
TGTGCCAGCAGCTTAGCGTACCGAGCTAACTATGGCTACACCTTC
CASSLAYRANYGYTF
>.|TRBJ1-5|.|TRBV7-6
TGTGCCAGCAGCCGGACAGATGATAGCAATCAGCCCCAGCATTTT
CASSRTDDSNQPQHF
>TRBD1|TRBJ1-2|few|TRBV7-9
TGTGCCAGCAGCTTGCAGGACAGGGAGGCGAGGGGCTACACCTTC
CASSLQDREARGYTF
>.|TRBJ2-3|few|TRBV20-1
TGCAGTGCCAGCGAATTGACAGATACGCAGTATTTT
CSASELTDTQYF
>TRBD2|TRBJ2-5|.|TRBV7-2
TGTGCCAGCAGCACGCTAGCGGGGGGGGTAGGAGAGACCCAGTACTTC
CASSTLAGGVGETQYF
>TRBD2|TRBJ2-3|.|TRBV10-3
TGTGCCACCGGGACTAGCCCTAGCACAGATACGCAGTATTTT
CATGTSPSTDTQYF
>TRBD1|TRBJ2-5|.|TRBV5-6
TGTGCCAGCAGCTACGGGACAGGGTACGGGGACCAGTACTTC
CASSYGTGYGDQYF
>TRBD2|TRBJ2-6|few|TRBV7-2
TGTGCCAGCAGCTTGGCGGGGGTATCTGGGGCCAACGTCCTGACTTTC
CASSLAGVSGANVLTF
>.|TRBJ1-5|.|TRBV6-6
TGTGCCAGCAGTTGGACGGCCAGCAATCAGCCCCAGCATTTT
CASSWTASNQPQHF
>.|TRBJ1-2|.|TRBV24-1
TGTGCCACCAGTGCGAACCATTTGGCGGGCTACACCTTC
CATSANHLAGYTF
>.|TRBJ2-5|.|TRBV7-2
TGTGCCAGCAGCTTAGCGGGGACTCAGACCCAGTACTTC
CASSLAGTQTQYF
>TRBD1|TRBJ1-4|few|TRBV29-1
TGCAGCGCCCAGGGGACAGGGGGTGAAAAACTGTTTTTT
CSAQGTGGEKLFF
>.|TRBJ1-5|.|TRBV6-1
TGTGCCAGCAGGGTGTGGGGTAGCAATCAGCCCCAGCATTTT
CASRVWGSNQPQHF
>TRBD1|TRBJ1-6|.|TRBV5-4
TGTGCCAGCAGCCAAAGAACAGGGGCATATTCACCCCTCCACTTT
CASSQRTGAYSPLHF
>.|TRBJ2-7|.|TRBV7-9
TGTGCCAGCAGCTTAGCGTCGGGGGCAAACGAGCAGTACTTC
CASSLASGANEQYF
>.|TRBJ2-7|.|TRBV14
TGTGCCAGCAGCCAAGATCCCACACGGGTTGGAGGTACCCAGTACTTC
CASSQDPTRVGGTQYF
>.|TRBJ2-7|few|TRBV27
TGTGCCAGCAGTTTTGGGACGGACCATCACGAGCAGTACTTC
CASSFGTDHHEQYF